The clone carrying this T cell receptor (beta chain) was observed many times. This CDR3 has 16 residues. The trim removed 0 bases at V and 2 bases at J, leaving 5 bases unmatched. Germline CDR1 is SGHRS and CDR2 is YFSETQ. This sample was included in a study of blood T cell repertoires in COVID-19. Some clones are missing from TCRdb's copy, which holds only in-frame ones; the method was immunoSEQ multiplex PCR. This table has about half a million clones, 80% to 90% appearing once. The material sequenced was peripheral blood. The clonotype was recovered from a human donor in a cohort sampled during active COVID-19. V gene TRBV5-1 combines with J gene TRBJ2-7; TRBD1 aligns across 10 bases. The CDR3 DNA reads as TGCGCCAGCAGCTTGGAGGGACAGGGGTACGCCTACGAGCAGTACTTC. Encoded protein: CASSLEGQGYAYEQYF.